This T cell receptor (beta chain) originates from a study of regulatory T cells in long-lasting Graves disease. Combining iRepertoire HTBI primers with Arm-PCR of CDR3 regions, the authors built TCR beta libraries. Each CDR3 protein gets one entry after TCRdb re-called the multiplex PCR reads with MiXCR. Altogether some 460,000 distinct CDR3 sequences are present, about a sixth being singletons, with the ten largest covering more than 9%. As to time point: newly diagnosed GD, antithyroid drugs for less than 3 months. Isolated PBMC RNA provided the starting material for the TCR library. Whole-study results and caveats: The study found lower TCR diversity in persistent Graves' patients than in newly diagnosed ones. The number of shared public clonotypes was higher in persistent patients (2,741) than new patients (just over 950).

The CDR3 is 14 amino acids. V dropped 4 bases and J dropped 6; count of bases not matched to a gene: 3. Germline CDR1 MNHNS, CDR2 SASEGT. A word on this clonotype: Antigen specificity is unknown.

These data were also filed under a second study, of T cells in Graves' hyperthyroidism and ophthalmopathy. That study adds: The definition of stable Graves' hyperthyroidism was no ophthalmopathy progression within 18 months. During a first-round RT-PCR of the TCR CDR3, the HTBI primer set was used.

The TCR originated in a man between 35 and 55 years old with Graves disease. This material consisted of peripheral blood mononuclear cells (PBMCs), taken at new diagnosis, from a patient treated with antithyroid drugs. This chain connects TRBV6-1 to TRBJ2-1, with TRBD2 matching over 10 bases. In nucleotides, the CDR3 is TGTGCCAGCAGTGCCAGACTAGCGGGCAATGAGCAGTTCTTC. Its translation is CASSARLAGNEQFF.